What follows describes a single TCR beta chain. Its antigen is still unknown. This sample is part of a study of blood T cells in healthy people across ages. General study findings and limits: It was not known whether donors were CMV positive (a possible confounder of expanded clonotype changes).

Germline-derived CDR1 and CDR2 are SGHRS and YFSETQ. Trimming stripped 3 bases from V and 0 bases from J, with 13 bases between. This CDR3 spans 15 amino acids. The authors ran a second PCR of 7 to 11 cycles using a sample-barcoded 5' primer and a J-beta primer mix. TCRdb ran MiXCR on the 5' RACE reads and lists one entry per CDR3 protein. The profile shows roughly 1,700,000 distinct CDR3 sequences, about 30% of them singletons. Sequencing was performed on blood. The source is a woman aged 25 to 39 in good health. The genes are TRBV5-1 and TRBJ2-7; TRBD1 might be the D (6 bases). This CDR3 is CASSSRGLSSYEQYF. The CDR3 DNA follows: TGCGCCAGCAGCTCCAGGGGTTTGAGCTCCTACGAGCAGTACTTC.